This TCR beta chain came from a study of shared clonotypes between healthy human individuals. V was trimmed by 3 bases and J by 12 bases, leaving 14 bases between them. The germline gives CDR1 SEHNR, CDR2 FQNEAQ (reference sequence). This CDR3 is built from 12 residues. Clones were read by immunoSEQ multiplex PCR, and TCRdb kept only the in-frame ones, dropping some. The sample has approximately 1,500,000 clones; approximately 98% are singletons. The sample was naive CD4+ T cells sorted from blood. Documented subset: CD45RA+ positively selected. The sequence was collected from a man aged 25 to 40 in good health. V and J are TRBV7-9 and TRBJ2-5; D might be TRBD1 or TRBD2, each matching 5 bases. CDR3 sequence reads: CASSFGTKEEYF. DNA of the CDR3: TGTGCCAGCAGCTTTGGGACCAAAGAAGAGTACTTC. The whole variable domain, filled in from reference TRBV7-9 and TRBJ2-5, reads DTGVSQNPRHKITKRGQNVTFRCDPISEHNRLYWYRQTLGQGPEFLTYFQNEAQLEKSRLLSDRFSAERPKGSFSTLEIQRTEQGDSAMYLCASSFGTKEEYFGPGTRLLVL.